These 10 T cell receptor beta chains were sequenced from one sample in a study of blood T cell repertoires in COVID-19 (dated by TCRdb to 2018 to 2021). Library method: the immunoSEQ multiplex PCR assay. The source is immuneACCESS, and TCRdb retained only in-frame sequences with V and J called. Part of the clones is not carried over; for the studies checked, unresolved V genes explain less than half of this, and the remainder is unexplained. The sample has around 700,000 clones on record, 70% to 90% of them singletons. The ten largest clones capture approximately 0.3% of the sample. Material: peripheral blood. The source of these receptors is a young woman with acute or convalescent COVID-19.

The J gene is TRBJ1-1, the V gene TRBV30; D remains ambiguous. CDR1 is GTSNPN, CDR2 SVGIG, per germline (reference sequence). V lost 3 bases and J lost 0, with 8 bases in between. The CDR3 is 13 residues long. CDR3 sequence reads: CAWSYTVNTEAFF. The CDR3 DNA is TGTGCCTGGAGCTACACAGTGAACACTGAAGCTTTCTTT.

The CDR3 region is CASSYEGTGGTGELFF. In nucleotides, the CDR3 is TGTGCCAGCAGTTACGAGGGGACAGGGGGCACCGGGGAGCTGTTTTTT. This chain uses TRBV6-2 or TRBV6-3 with TRBJ2-2, with 11 bases that match TRBD1. This CDR3 has 16 amino acids. V lost 2 bases to trimming and J lost 4 bases; unmatched junction nucleotides: 3. Germline V CDR1 and CDR2: MNHEY, SVGEGT.

The chain carries TRBV3-1 (or the pseudogene TRBV3-2) and TRBJ2-2, with a possible D match to TRBD2 (6 bases). V was shortened by 0 bases and J by 4 bases, with 9 bases between the two germline ends. The CDR3 is 15 amino acids. The germline CDR1 and CDR2 sequences are LGHDT and YNNKEL (reference sequence). DNA of the CDR3: TGTGCCAGCAGCCAAGATGGAGGGGCCACCGGGGAGCTGTTTTTT. Residues: CASSQDGGATGELFF.

This clone came up once. The chain recombines TRBV10-3 with TRBJ2-1; D is perhaps TRBD1 (5 bases). Germline V gene lookup returns CDR1 ENHRY and CDR2 SYGVKD. This CDR3 is built from 13 residues. Trimming shortened V by 6 bases and J by 0 bases, and 6 bases separated the two germline ends. CDR3 in amino acids: CAISRVSYNEQFF. The CDR3 DNA is TGTGCCATCAGCAGGGTCTCCTACAATGAGCAGTTCTTC.

The rearrangement uses TRBV2 and TRBJ1-2; 7 bases line up with TRBD1. In germline, CDR1 is SNHLY, CDR2 FYNNEI. The CDR3 totals 14 residues. The trim removed 5 bases at V and 2 bases at J, leaving 5 bases unmatched. In DNA form, the CDR3 reads TGTGCCAGCAGTCAACAGGGGTTGAACTATGGCTACACCTTC. Translation: CASSQQGLNYGYTF.

The chain joins TRBV12-5 to TRBJ2-1; 7 nucleotides match TRBD1. V was pared by 4 bases and J by 2 bases, with 5 bases of the junction left unmatched. The CDR3 consists of 15 residues. Germline V gene lookup returns CDR1 LGHNT and CDR2 FRNRAP. The CDR3 DNA sequence: TGTGCTAGTGGTTCCTTAAGGGGGCCCTACAATGAGCAGTTCTTC. Its translation: CASGSLRGPYNEQFF. The variable domain in full, with the rest retrieved from reference TRBV12-5 and TRBJ2-1, is DARVTQTPRHKVTEMGQEVTMRCQPILGHNTVFWYRQTMMQGLELLAYFRNRAPLDDSGMPKDRFSAEMPDATLATLKIQPSEPRDSAVYFCASGSLRGPYNEQFFGPGTRLTVL.

The V and J genes are TRBV6-5 and TRBJ1-5; 7 nucleotides agree with TRBD1. The CDR3 has 13 amino acids. J lost 5 bases, V lost 8 bases, and 6 bases had no gene match. Germline V gives CDR1 MNHEY, CDR2 SVGAGI. The CDR3 sequence: CASADRRDQPQHF. CDR3 nucleotides: TGTGCCAGCGCGGACAGGAGGGATCAGCCCCAGCATTTT.

The chain has TRBV4-3 and TRBJ2-3; 11 nucleotides line up with TRBD2. CDR3 length: 16 amino acids. CDR1 LGHNA and CDR2 YSLEER come from the germline V gene. The ends lost 4 bases at V and 0 bases at J; junction bases unmatched: 3. The CDR3 DNA reads TGCGCCAGCAGCCGGGGACTAGCGGTAAGCACAGATACGCAGTATTTT. Its translation is CASSRGLAVSTDTQYF.

The chain employs TRBV5-1 and TRBJ1-1; 10 nucleotides line up with TRBD1. V shed 3 bases, J shed 0 bases, and the junction held 8 bases outside the gene matches. CDR1 SGHRS and CDR2 YFSETQ come from the germline V gene. This CDR3 has 17 amino acids. The CDR3 spells CASSSLDRGRMNTEAFF. The CDR3 DNA sequence: TGCGCCAGCAGCTCGCTCGACAGGGGGCGCATGAACACTGAAGCTTTCTTT.

The V gene is TRBV3-1 (or the pseudogene TRBV3-2), the J gene TRBJ1-1; 7 positions agree with TRBD1. Trimming removed 1 base from V and 2 bases from J; junction bases left unmatched: 7. Germline V CDR1 and CDR2: LGHDT, YNNKEL (reference sequence). The CDR3 contains 16 residues. The CDR3 DNA reads TGTGCCAGCAGCCAAGTCCTAGGGGGCTTAAACACTGAAGCTTTCTTT. It codes for CASSQVLGGLNTEAFF.